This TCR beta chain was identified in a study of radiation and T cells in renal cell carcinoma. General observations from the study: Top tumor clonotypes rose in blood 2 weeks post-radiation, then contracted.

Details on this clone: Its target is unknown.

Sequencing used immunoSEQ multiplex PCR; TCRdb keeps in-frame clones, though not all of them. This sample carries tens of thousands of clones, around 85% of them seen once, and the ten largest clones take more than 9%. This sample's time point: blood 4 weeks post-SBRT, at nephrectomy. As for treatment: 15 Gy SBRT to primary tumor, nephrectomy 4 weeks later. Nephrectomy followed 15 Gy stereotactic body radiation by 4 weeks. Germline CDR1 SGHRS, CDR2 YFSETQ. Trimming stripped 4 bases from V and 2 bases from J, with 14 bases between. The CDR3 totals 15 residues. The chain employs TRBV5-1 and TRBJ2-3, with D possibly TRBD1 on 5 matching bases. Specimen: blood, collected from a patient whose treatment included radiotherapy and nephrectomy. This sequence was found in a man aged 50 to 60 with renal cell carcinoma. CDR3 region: CASSEQGLITDTQYF. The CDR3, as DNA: TGCGCCAGCAGCGAGCAGGGCCTAATCACAGATACGCAGTATTTT.